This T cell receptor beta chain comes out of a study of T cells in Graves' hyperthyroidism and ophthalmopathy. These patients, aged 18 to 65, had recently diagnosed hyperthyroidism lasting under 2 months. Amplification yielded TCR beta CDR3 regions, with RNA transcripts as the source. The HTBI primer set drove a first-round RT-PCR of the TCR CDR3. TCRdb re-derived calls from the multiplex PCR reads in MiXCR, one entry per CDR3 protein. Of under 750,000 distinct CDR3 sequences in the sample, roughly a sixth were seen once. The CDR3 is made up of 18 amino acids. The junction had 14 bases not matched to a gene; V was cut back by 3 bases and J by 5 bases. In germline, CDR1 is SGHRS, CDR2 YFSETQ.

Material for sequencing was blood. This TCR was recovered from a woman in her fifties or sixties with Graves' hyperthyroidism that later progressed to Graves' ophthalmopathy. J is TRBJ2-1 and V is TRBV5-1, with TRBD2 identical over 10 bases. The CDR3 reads CASSYKSQGLAHNNEQFF. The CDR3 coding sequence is TGCGCCAGCAGCTATAAATCACAGGGACTAGCGCATAACAATGAGCAGTTCTTC. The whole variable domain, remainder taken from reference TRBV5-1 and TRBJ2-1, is KAGVTQTPRYLIKTRGQQVTLSCSPISGHRSVSWYQQTPGQGLQFLFEYFSETQRNKGNFPGRFSGRQFSNSRSEMNVSTLELGDSALYLCASSYKSQGLAHNNEQFFGPGTRLTVL.